This is a list of T cell receptor beta chains from one sample in a study of T cell responses to AZD1222 COVID-19 vaccine. Produced via immunoSEQ multiplex PCR; TCRdb's table is partial and in-frame only. The sample carries tens of thousands of clones, 70% to 90% recorded once. Here the sequenced sample was peripheral blood, taken on day 0 of AZD1222 vaccination. These receptors originate from an adult in good health. Each CDR3 is given with its conserved first and last residue. The D gene is left open where the match is weak. Rows may omit the clone size; those that give it use once, few, many or a size class.

j_call,v_call,clone_size,d_call,cdr3_aa,cdr3_nt
TRBJ1-5,TRBV3-1/TRBV3-2,-,-,CASSQGTVDQPQHF,TGTGCCAGCAGCCAAGGGACGGTAGATCAGCCCCAGCATTTT
TRBJ1-4,TRBV4-2,-,TRBD1,CASSQLAGQGPEKLFF,TGTGCCAGCAGCCAACTTGCCGGACAGGGGCCCGAAAAACTGTTTTTT
TRBJ1-1,TRBV2,-,TRBD1,CASSPTGGAGEAFF,TGTGCCAGCAGCCCTACAGGGGGCGCAGGTGAAGCTTTCTTT
TRBJ1-6,TRBV6-5,-,-,CASRGVSSYNSPLHF,TGTGCCAGCAGAGGGGTGAGCTCCTATAATTCACCCCTCCACTTT
TRBJ1-5,TRBV4-2,-,-,CASSQVGLFQPQHF,TGTGCCAGCAGCCAAGTAGGGTTATTTCAGCCCCAGCATTTT
TRBJ2-1,TRBV5-1,-,-,CASSPTVSSYNEQFF,TGCGCCAGCAGCCCTACAGTCAGCTCCTACAATGAGCAGTTCTTC
TRBJ2-2,TRBV5-5,-,-,CASSPGYTGELFF,TGTGCCAGCAGCCCGGGGTACACCGGGGAGCTGTTTTTT
TRBJ2-5,TRBV28,-,TRBD1,CASSWAGGRQETQYF,TGTGCCAGCAGTTGGGCAGGGGGCCGTCAAGAGACCCAGTACTTC
TRBJ1-6,TRBV28,-,-,CASSSSAWGYDNSPLHF,TGTGCCAGCAGTTCCAGTGCCTGGGGTTACGATAATTCACCCCTCCACTTT
TRBJ2-7,TRBV15,-,-,CATSRETVGGSYEQYF,TGTGCCACCAGCAGAGAAACCGTTGGAGGCTCCTACGAGCAGTACTTC
TRBJ2-6,TRBV6-5,-,TRBD1,CASSLQGAGANVLTF,TGTGCCAGCAGTTTGCAGGGGGCTGGGGCCAACGTCCTGACTTTC
TRBJ2-5,TRBV7-3,-,-,CASSSYGLQETQYF,TGTGCCAGCAGCTCCTACGGACTGCAAGAGACCCAGTACTTC
TRBJ2-3,TRBV3-1/TRBV3-2,-,TRBD1,CASSQGQGATDTQYF,TGTGCCAGCAGCCAAGGCCAGGGGGCGACAGATACGCAGTATTTT
TRBJ1-2,TRBV6-5,-,-,CASGKGKGGYGYTF,TGTGCCAGCGGGAAGGGGAAGGGTGGCTATGGCTACACCTTC
TRBJ1-1,TRBV5-1,-,TRBD1,CASSGGTGVGTEAFF,TGCGCCAGCAGCGGGGGGACAGGGGTAGGGACTGAAGCTTTCTTT
TRBJ2-3,TRBV11-1,-,-,CASSMVYSTDTQYF,TGTGCCAGCAGTATGGTCTACAGCACAGATACGCAGTATTTT
TRBJ2-2,TRBV11-3,-,-,CASSPHPISNTGELFF,TGTGCCAGCAGCCCCCACCCTATATCGAACACCGGGGAGCTGTTTTTT
TRBJ2-1,TRBV2,-,TRBD1,CASTGQGAVGEQFF,TGTGCCAGCACAGGACAGGGGGCGGTTGGTGAGCAGTTCTTC
TRBJ2-7,TRBV18,-,TRBD2,CASSANSGGAYEQYF,TGTGCCAGCTCAGCGAATAGCGGGGGGGCCTACGAGCAGTACTTC
TRBJ2-5,TRBV6-5,-,-,CAIKTPGETQYF,TGTGCCATCAAAACCCCCGGAGAGACCCAGTACTTC
TRBJ2-4,TRBV5-1,-,TRBD1,CANQWGQFKNIQYF,TGCGCCAACCAATGGGGACAGTTTAAAAACATTCAGTACTTC
TRBJ1-2,TRBV29-1,-,-,CSVEDETGIMGYGYTF,TGCAGCGTTGAAGATGAAACAGGCATAATGGGCTATGGCTACACCTTC
TRBJ1-6,TRBV3-1/TRBV3-2,-,-,CASSPSKDNSPLHF,TGTGCCAGCAGCCCTAGCAAAGATAATTCACCCCTCCACTTT
TRBJ1-3,TRBV6-5,-,-,CASSSSPGIRGNTIYF,TGTGCCAGCAGTTCCTCCCCAGGGATACGTGGAAACACCATATATTTT
TRBJ1-5,TRBV27,-,-,CASQGRGNQPQHF,TGTGCCAGCCAGGGACGGGGCAATCAGCCCCAGCATTTT
TRBJ2-1,TRBV2,-,-,CASRLYNEQFF,TGTGCCAGCAGGCTATACAATGAGCAGTTCTTC
TRBJ1-2,TRBV9,-,TRBD1,CASSLDRADGYTF,TGTGCCAGCAGCCTCGACAGGGCGGATGGCTACACCTTC
TRBJ1-5,TRBV4-1,-,TRBD1,CASSQRGGQGSNQPQHF,TGCGCCAGCAGCCAAAGGGGGGGACAGGGGAGCAATCAGCCCCAGCATTTT
TRBJ1-2,TRBV18,-,-,CASSPHPGRGYTF,TGTGCCAGCTCACCTCACCCCGGTCGGGGCTACACCTTC
TRBJ1-1,TRBV28,-,-,CASSLSWDVLEAFF,TGTGCCAGCAGTTTATCTTGGGACGTTCTGGAAGCTTTCTTT
TRBJ2-7,TRBV2,-,TRBD2,CASSGGTSGIYEQYF,TGTGCCAGCAGTGGCGGGACTAGCGGGATATACGAGCAGTACTTC
TRBJ2-7,TRBV4-1,-,-,CASSPGFGSGYEQYF,TGCGCCAGCAGCCCGGGATTTGGGAGCGGTTACGAGCAGTACTTC
TRBJ1-1,TRBV21-1,few,-,CASRMVLGRVLF,TGTGCCAGCAGAATGGTCTTGGGCAGAGTCCTCTTT
TRBJ2-6,TRBV20-1,-,-,CSADGANVLTF,TGCAGTGCGGACGGGGCCAACGTCCTGACTTTC
TRBJ2-7,TRBV5-4,-,-,CASSFGIYEQYF,TGTGCCAGCAGCTTTGGAATTTACGAGCAGTACTTC
TRBJ1-2,TRBV4-2,-,-,CASSQGLASPQEGYTF,TGTGCCAGCAGCCAAGGTCTTGCCAGCCCCCAGGAAGGCTACACCTTC
TRBJ2-1,TRBV7-2,-,TRBD2,CASSLAPLAGGYNEQFF,TGTGCCAGCAGCTTAGCCCCACTAGCGGGGGGTTACAATGAGCAGTTCTTC
TRBJ2-3,TRBV11-1,-,-,CASSLDRAPDTQYF,TGTGCCAGCAGCTTAGACAGGGCGCCGGATACGCAGTATTTT
TRBJ1-1,TRBV11-3,-,TRBD1,CASSLGGTGGTEAFF,TGTGCCAGCAGCTTAGGGGGGACAGGGGGCACTGAAGCTTTCTTT
TRBJ2-1,TRBV29-1,-,TRBD2,CSAYGGSSYNEQFF,TGCAGCGCCTACGGGGGGAGCTCCTACAATGAGCAGTTCTTC
TRBJ1-2,TRBV6-5,-,-,CASRAGWGANYGYTF,TGTGCCAGCAGGGCAGGGTGGGGAGCTAACTATGGCTACACCTTC
TRBJ2-6,TRBV12-3/TRBV12-4,-,-,CASRPTGNSVLTF,TGTGCCAGCAGGCCCACAGGGAACTCCGTCCTGACTTTC
TRBJ1-1,TRBV11-2,-,TRBD1,CASSSRDRSFLNTEAFF,TGTGCCAGCAGCTCACGGGACAGGTCGTTCCTGAACACTGAAGCTTTCTTT
TRBJ1-3,TRBV19,-,-,CASSAPGELRNTIYF,TGTGCCAGTAGTGCTCCGGGGGAATTAAGAAACACCATATATTTT
TRBJ2-1,TRBV5-6,-,-,CASSLGEAYNEQFF,TGTGCCAGCAGCTTGGGGGAGGCCTACAATGAGCAGTTCTTC
TRBJ2-1,TRBV19,-,-,CASSIPRAYNEQFF,TGTGCCAGTAGTATCCCTAGAGCGTACAATGAGCAGTTCTTC
TRBJ1-5,TRBV10-3,-,-,CAISESVGGHQPQHF,TGTGCCATCAGTGAGTCCGTCGGAGGGCACCAGCCCCAGCATTTT
TRBJ1-2,TRBV5-5,-,-,CASSFGHAQANYGYTF,TGTGCCAGCAGCTTTGGGCACGCTCAAGCTAACTATGGCTACACCTTC
TRBJ1-6,TRBV19,-,-,CASTPARTQGRNSPLHF,TGTGCCAGCACCCCGGCCCGGACACAGGGAAGGAATTCACCCCTCCACTTT
TRBJ2-1,TRBV28,-,TRBD2,CASSFSSPGGVKFF,TGTGCCAGCAGTTTTAGTTCGCCGGGAGGCGTGAAGTTCTTC
TRBJ2-5,TRBV29-1,once,TRBD1,CSVGTGGLETQYF,TGCAGCGTTGGGACAGGGGGCTTGGAGACCCAGTACTTC
TRBJ2-1,TRBV28,-,TRBD1,CASSASGTGAYNEQFF,TGTGCCAGCAGTGCCTCCGGGACAGGGGCCTACAATGAGCAGTTCTTC
TRBJ2-7,TRBV6-1,-,-,CASSEMGAVRGTNEQYF,TGTGCCAGCAGTGAGATGGGAGCCGTAAGGGGCACCAACGAGCAGTACTTC